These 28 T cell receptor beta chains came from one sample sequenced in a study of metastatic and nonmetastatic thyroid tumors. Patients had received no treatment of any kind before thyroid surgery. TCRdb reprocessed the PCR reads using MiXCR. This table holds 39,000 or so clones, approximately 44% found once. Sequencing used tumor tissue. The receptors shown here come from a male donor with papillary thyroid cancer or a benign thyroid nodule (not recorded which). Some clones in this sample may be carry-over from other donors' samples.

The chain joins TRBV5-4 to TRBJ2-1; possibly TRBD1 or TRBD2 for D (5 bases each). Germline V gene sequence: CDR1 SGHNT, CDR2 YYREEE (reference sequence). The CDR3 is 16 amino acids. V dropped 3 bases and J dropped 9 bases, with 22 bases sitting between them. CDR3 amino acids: CASSSEGTPTVVEQFF. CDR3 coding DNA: TGTGCCAGCAGCTCAGAGGGGACCCCCACTGTGGTTGAGCAGTTCTTC.

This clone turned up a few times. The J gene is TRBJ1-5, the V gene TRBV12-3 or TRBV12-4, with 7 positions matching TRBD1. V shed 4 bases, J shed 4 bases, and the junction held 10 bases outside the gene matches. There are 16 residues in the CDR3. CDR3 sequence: CASSSEAGTANQPQHF. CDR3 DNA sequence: TGTGCCAGCAGTTCGGAAGCCGGGACAGCAAATCAGCCCCAGCATTTT.

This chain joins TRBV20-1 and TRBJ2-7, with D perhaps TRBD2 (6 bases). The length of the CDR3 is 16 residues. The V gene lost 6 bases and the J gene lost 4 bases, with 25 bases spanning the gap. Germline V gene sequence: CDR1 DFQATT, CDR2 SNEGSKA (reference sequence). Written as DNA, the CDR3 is TGCAGTGCCCCCAATCGGGGAGGCGACCTAATTTACGAGCAGTACTTC. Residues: CSAPNRGGDLIYEQYF.

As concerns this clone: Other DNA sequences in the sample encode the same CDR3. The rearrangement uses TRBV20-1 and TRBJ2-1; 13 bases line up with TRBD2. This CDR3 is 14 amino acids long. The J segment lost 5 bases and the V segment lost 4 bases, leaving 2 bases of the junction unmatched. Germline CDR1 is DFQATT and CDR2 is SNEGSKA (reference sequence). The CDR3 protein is CSATGTSGNNEQFF. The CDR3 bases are TGCAGTGCTACGGGGACTAGCGGGAACAATGAGCAGTTCTTC.

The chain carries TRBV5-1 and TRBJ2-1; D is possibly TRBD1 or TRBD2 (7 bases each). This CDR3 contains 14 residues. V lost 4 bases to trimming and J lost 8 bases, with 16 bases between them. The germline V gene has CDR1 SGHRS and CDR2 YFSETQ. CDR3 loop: CASSPTGRGHEQFF. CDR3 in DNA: TGCGCCAGCAGCCCGACAGGGAGGGGACATGAGCAGTTCTTC. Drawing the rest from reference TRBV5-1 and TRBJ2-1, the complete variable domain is KAGVTQTPRYLIKTRGQQVTLSCSPISGHRSVSWYQQTPGQGLQFLFEYFSETQRNKGNFPGRFSGRQFSNSRSEMNVSTLELGDSALYLCASSPTGRGHEQFFGPGTRLTVL.

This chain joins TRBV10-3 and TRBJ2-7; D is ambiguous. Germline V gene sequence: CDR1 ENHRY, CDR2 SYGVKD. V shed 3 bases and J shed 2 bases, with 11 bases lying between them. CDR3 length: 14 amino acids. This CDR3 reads CAISDSLDPYEQYF. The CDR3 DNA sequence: TGTGCCATCAGTGACTCCCTAGACCCCTACGAGCAGTACTTC.

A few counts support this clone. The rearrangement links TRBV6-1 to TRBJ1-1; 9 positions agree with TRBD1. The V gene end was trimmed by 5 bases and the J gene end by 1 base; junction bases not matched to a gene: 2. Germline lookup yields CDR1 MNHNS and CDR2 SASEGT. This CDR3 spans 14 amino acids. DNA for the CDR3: TGTGCCAGCAGTAACAGGGGGCGGAACACTGAAGCTTTCTTT. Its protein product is CASSNRGRNTEAFF.

The CDR3 coding sequence is TGTGCCTGGAGCTACAGGGGGCGGAACACTGAAGCTTTCTTT. This translates into CAWSYRGRNTEAFF. The chain is built from TRBV30 and TRBJ1-1, with TRBD1 matching over 9 bases. The CDR3 is 14 amino acids. The trim removed 3 bases at V and 1 base at J, leaving 3 bases unmatched. Germline CDR1 reads GTSNPN; CDR2 reads SVGIG (reference sequence).

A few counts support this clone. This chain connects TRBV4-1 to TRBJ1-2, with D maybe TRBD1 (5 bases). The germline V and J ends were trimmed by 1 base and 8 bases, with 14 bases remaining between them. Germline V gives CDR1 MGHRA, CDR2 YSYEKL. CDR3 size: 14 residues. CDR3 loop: CASSQVMQGRGYTF. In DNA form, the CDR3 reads TGCGCCAGCAGCCAAGTGATGCAGGGTCGGGGCTACACCTTC.

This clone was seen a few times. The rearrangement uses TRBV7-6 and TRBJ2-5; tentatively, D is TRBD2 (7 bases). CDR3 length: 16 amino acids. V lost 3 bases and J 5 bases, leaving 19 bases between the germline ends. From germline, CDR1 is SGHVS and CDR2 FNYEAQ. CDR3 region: CASSLEWGGALETQYF. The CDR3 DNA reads TGTGCCAGCAGCTTGGAATGGGGGGGCGCTCTGGAGACCCAGTACTTC. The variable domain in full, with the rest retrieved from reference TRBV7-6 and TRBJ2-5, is GAGVSQSPRYKVTKRGQDVALRCDPISGHVSLYWYRQALGQGPEFLTYFNYEAQQDKSGLPNDRFSAERPEGSISTLTIQRTEQRDSAMYRCASSLEWGGALETQYFGPGTRLLVL.

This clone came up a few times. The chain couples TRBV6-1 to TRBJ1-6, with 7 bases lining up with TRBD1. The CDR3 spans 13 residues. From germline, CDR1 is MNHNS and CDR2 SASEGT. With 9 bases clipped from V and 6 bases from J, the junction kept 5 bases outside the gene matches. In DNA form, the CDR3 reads TGTGCCAGTATGACAGGGTTTAATTCACCCCTCCACTTT. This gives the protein CASMTGFNSPLHF.

This chain's CDR3 is CASSTGLAGPYQETQYF. DNA for the CDR3: TGTGCCAGCAGCACGGGACTAGCGGGACCGTACCAAGAGACCCAGTACTTC. This rearrangement joins TRBV2 to TRBJ2-5; 13 bases match TRBD2. The CDR3 totals 17 residues. V lost 6 bases and J lost 0; bases outside the gene matches: 7. The germline CDR1 and CDR2 sequences are SNHLY and FYNNEI.

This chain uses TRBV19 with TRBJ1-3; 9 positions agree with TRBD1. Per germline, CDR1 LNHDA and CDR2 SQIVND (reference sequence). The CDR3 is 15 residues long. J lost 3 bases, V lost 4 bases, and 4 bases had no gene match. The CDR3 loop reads CASSKQGANGNTIYF. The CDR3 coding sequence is TGTGCCAGTAGTAAACAGGGGGCAAATGGAAACACCATATATTTT.

This chain's CDR3 is CASRGAAFSYNSPLHF. The CDR3 nucleotides are TGTGCCAGTCGCGGAGCAGCCTTCTCCTATAATTCACCCCTCCACTTT. J is TRBJ1-6 and V is TRBV19, with D unresolved. Germline lookup yields CDR1 LNHDA and CDR2 SQIVND (reference sequence). The CDR3 contains 16 residues. Trimming took off 8 bases at V and 0 bases at J, with 14 bases between the two ends. Based on the CDR3 plus reference TRBV19 and TRBJ1-6, the full variable domain is DGGITQSPKYLFRKEGQNVTLSCEQNLNHDAMYWYRQDPGQGLRLIYYSQIVNDFQKGDIAEGYSVSREKKESFPLTVTSAQKNPTAFYLCASRGAAFSYNSPLHFGNGTRLTVT.

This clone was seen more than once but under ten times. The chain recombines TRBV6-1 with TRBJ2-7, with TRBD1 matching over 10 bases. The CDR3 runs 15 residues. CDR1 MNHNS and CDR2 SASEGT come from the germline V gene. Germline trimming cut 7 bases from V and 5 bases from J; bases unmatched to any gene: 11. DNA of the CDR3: TGTGCCAGCAACCCGCGCGGGACAGGGGCCGACGAGCAGTACTTC. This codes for CASNPRGTGADEQYF.

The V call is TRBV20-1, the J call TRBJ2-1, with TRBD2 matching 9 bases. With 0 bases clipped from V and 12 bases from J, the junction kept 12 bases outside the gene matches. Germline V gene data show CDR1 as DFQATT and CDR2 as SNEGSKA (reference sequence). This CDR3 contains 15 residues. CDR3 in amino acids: CSARDTGTSWSGQFF. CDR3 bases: TGCAGTGCTAGAGATACCGGGACTAGCTGGAGTGGGCAGTTCTTC.

The CDR3 bases are TGTGCCAGCAGCTTAAGGGAAAGGGGGACAGGGACCTACAATGAGCAGTTCTTC. Amino acids: CASSLRERGTGTYNEQFF. The chain joins TRBV7-3 to TRBJ2-1, with 9 bases aligning to TRBD1. V was clipped by 1 base and J by 2 bases; unmatched bases: 9. This CDR3 is 18 amino acids long. Germline values: CDR1 SGHTA, CDR2 FQGTGA.

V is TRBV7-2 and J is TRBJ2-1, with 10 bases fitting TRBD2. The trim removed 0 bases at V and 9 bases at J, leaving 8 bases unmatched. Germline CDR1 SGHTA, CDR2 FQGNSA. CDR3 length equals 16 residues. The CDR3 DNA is TGTGCCAGCAGCTTAGCACCGGGACTAGCGTCTGGTGAGCAGTTCTTC. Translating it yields CASSLAPGLASGEQFF.

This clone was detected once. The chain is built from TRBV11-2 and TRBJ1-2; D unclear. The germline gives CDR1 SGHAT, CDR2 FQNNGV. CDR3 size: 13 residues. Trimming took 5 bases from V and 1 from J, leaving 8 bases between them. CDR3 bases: TGTGCCAGCAGCGTGTCTTTTAACTATGGCTACACCTTC. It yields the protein CASSVSFNYGYTF.

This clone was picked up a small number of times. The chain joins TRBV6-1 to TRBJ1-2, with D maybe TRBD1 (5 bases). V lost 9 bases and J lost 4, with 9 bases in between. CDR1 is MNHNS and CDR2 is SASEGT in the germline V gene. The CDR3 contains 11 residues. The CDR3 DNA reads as TGTGCCAGTGGAGGGGTCTATGGCTACACCTTC. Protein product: CASGGVYGYTF.

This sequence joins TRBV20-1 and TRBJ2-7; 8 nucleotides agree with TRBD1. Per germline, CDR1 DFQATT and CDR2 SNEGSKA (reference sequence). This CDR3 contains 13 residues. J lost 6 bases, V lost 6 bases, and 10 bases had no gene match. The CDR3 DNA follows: TGCAGTGCCAGGGACAGGTGGTTCCTCGAGCAGTACTTC. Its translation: CSARDRWFLEQYF.

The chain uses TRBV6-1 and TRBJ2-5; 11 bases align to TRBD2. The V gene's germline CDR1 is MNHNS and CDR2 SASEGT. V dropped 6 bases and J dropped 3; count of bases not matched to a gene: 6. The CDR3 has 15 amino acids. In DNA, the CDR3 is TGTGCCAGCAGACAACTAGCGGGAGTAAAAGAGACCCAGTACTTC. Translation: CASRQLAGVKETQYF.

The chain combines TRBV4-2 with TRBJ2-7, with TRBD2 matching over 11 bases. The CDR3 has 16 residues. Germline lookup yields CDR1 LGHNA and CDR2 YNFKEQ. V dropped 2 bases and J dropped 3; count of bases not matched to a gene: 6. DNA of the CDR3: TGTGCCAGCAGCCAACCGATCACTAGCGGGAGCTACGAGCAGTACTTC. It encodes CASSQPITSGSYEQYF.

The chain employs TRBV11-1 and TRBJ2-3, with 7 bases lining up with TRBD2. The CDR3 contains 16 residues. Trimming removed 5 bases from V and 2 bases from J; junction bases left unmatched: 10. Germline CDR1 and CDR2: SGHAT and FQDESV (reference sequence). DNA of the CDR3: TGTGCCAGCAGCACTAGCGTTGGCGGCTCCACAGATACGCAGTATTTT. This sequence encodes CASSTSVGGSTDTQYF.

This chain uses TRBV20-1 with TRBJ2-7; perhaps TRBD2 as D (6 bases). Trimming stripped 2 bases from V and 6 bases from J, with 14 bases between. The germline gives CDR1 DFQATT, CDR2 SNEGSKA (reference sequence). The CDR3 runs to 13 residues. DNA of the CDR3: TGCAGTGCTAGACGGCAGGGAGGCTCCGAGCAGTACTTC. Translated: CSARRQGGSEQYF.

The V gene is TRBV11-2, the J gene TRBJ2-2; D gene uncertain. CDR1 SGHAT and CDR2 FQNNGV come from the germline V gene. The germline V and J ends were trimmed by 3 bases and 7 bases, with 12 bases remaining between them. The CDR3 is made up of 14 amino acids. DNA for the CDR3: TGTGCCAGCAGCTTGATATCTCAGGACGGGGAGCTGTTTTTT. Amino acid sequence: CASSLISQDGELFF.

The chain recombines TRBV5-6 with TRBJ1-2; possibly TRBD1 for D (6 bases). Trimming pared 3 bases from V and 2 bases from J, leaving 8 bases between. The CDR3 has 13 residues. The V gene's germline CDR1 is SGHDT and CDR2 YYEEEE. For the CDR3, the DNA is TGTGCCAGCAGCTCCGGACAGAACTATGGCTACACCTTC. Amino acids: CASSSGQNYGYTF.

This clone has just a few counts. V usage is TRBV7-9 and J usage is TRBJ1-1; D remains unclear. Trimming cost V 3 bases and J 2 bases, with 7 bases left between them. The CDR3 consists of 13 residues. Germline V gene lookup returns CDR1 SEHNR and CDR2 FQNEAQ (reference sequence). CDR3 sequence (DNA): TGTGCCAGCAGCTTCGGAGGTAACACTGAAGCTTTCTTT. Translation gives CASSFGGNTEAFF.